Reported below is one T cell receptor beta chain. Its antigen is currently unknown. Only in-frame clones appear in the TCRdb table, and some are missing; sequencing was by immunoSEQ multiplex PCR. This table holds some 25,000 clones, 75% to 90% found once. This specimen comes from a study of lymphopenia after photon versus proton radiotherapy. Findings and limits, study-wide: Oligoclonal CD8+ Temra expansion after nadir drove photon patients' diversity drop. Photon-treated patients lost naive T cells and TCR diversity; proton-treated stayed stable. Post-nadir TCR diversity decline inversely tracked overall survival among those who died. Better survival with proton therapy was suggested as possible, not demonstrated.

V shed 2 bases and J shed 4 bases, with 6 bases lying between them. The CDR3 extends over 13 amino acids. Germline CDR1 SGHRS, CDR2 YFSETQ. The chain links TRBV5-1 to TRBJ2-2; D gene ambiguous. Sequencing used peripheral blood, obtained from a patient treated with photon-based radiotherapy. The sequence derives from a woman between 45 and 60 years old with pancreatic cancer. CDR3 DNA: TGCGCCAGCAGCTTAGTCTCCACCGGGGAGCTGTTTTTT. The encoded protein is CASSLVSTGELFF.